This T cell receptor beta chain originates from a study of cytomegalovirus exposure and HLA in healthy donors. Regarding the study as a whole: Presence/absence comparisons presumed near-even sequencing depth among donors.

Despite likely unrecorded immune exposures, the donors were nominally healthy at the time of sampling. V dropped 2 bases and J dropped 7 bases, with 12 bases sitting between them. Germline CDR1 MRHNA, CDR2 SNTAGT. This CDR3 comprises 15 residues. PCR used 60 Vbeta primers and 13 Jbeta primers. Produced via immunoSEQ multiplex PCR; TCRdb's table is partial and in-frame only. Of some 150,000 clones listed, approximately 79% are singletons. This clone showed up many times. Its antigen remains unidentified. Input material: PBMCs. The rearrangement joins TRBV6-4 to TRBJ1-6; D uncertain. This sequence originates from a woman under 40 in good health and CMV-seronegative. In DNA, the CDR3 is TGTGCCAGCAGTGACGCGACTTCTGACAATTCACCCCTCCACTTT. Amino acids: CASSDATSDNSPLHF.